In its sample, the clone carrying this T cell receptor (beta chain) was seen a few times. As yet, its antigen is unknown. The source of the sample is a study of cytomegalovirus exposure and HLA in healthy donors. As for the study in general: Unique TCRs numbering approximately 80 million, obtained from HLA-typed donors, made up an early data release. Study-level findings and limits: In an earlier analysis, in 587 donors, most V segments appeared productive either ~87% or ~30% of the time. A later examination showed that TCR association rates differed by HLA locus, with DRB1 most and HLA-C fewest.

After removal of 3 bases from V and 4 bases from J, the junction contained 6 bases not matched to a gene. Germline V gives CDR1 SGHTS, CDR2 YDEGEE. CDR3 length equals 14 residues. A multiplex PCR was run with 60 Vbeta primers and 13 Jbeta primers. Assay: immunoSEQ multiplex PCR; the TCRdb copy retains only in-frame clones and omits some. The sample consists of some 200,000 clones, more than 60% of them appearing once. The chain recombines TRBV5-8 with TRBJ1-2, with TRBD1 matching over 7 bases. What was sequenced was PBMCs. The TCR sequence derives from a man aged 35-49 years in good health and CMV-seronegative. This CDR3 reads CASSYGQVGYGYTF. The CDR3 coding sequence is TGTGCCAGCAGCTACGGACAGGTCGGCTATGGCTACACCTTC.